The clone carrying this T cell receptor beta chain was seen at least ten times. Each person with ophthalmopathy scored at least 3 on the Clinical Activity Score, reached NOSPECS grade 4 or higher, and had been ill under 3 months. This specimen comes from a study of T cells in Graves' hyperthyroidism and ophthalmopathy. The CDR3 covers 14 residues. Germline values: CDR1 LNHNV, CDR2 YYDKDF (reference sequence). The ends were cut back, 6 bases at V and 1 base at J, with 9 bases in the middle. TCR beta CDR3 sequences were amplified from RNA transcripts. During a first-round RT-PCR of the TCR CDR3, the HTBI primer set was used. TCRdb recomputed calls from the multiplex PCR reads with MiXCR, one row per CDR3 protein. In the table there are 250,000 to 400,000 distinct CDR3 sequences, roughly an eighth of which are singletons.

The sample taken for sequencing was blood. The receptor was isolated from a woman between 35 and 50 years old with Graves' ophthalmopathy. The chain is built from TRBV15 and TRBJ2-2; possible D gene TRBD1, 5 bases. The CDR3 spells CATRDQGNTGELFF. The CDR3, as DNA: TGTGCCACCAGAGATCAGGGGAACACCGGGGAGCTGTTTTTT.